The entry below describes one T cell receptor beta chain. Its antigen is unknown. One end of the junction does not line up with germline, which may come from a read error. The donors, aged about 6 to 100, were healthy Caucasians from Russia. Per-sample PBMC isolation yielded at least 7 million cells. The CDR3 is 13 residues long. Germline loops: CDR1 DFQATT, CDR2 SNEGSKA (reference sequence). A second PCR of roughly 7 to 11 cycles used a sample-barcoded 5' primer and a J-beta primer mix. TCRdb passed the 5' RACE reads through MiXCR, listing each CDR3 protein once. The sample lists a few hundred thousand distinct CDR3 sequences, roughly 26% seen once, with about 30% in the top ten. These data belong to a study of blood T cells in healthy people across ages. Study-level points and caveats: Roughly linear declines in TCR beta diversity per million T cells occurred with age.

The sequence was obtained from a woman in her 70s in good health. Sequencing was carried out using blood. The chain has TRBV20-1 and TRBJ2-4; D ambiguous. The CDR3 region is CSAGVLAKNIQHF. The CDR3 nucleotides read TGCAGTGCTGGCGTGCTGGCCAAAAACATTCAGCACTTC.